This TCR beta chain was sequenced in a study of vaccination and CD4 T cells after COVID-19. Study-level information: Stimulation used overlapping spike peptides from SARS-CoV-2, HCoV-NL63, HCoV-OC43 and HCoV-229E. Study results and caveats: Convalescent patients displayed a median 86.3% of reactive clones emerging only post-vaccination.

The V gene's germline CDR1 is ENHRY and CDR2 SYGVKD. The trim removed 3 bases at V and 6 bases at J, leaving 8 bases unmatched. There are 15 residues in the CDR3. To note about this clonotype: The target antigen is unknown.

The treatment here: approximately 10-day PBMC culture with coronavirus spike peptide pools or control peptides (ViraFEST assay). Negative selection recovered the CD4+ T cells once they had spent more than eight days in culture. Sequence data for DNA of cultured CD4+ T cells were generated by the Oncomine TCR Beta short-read assay. MiXCR, run by TCRdb on the PCR reads, gives a single entry per CDR3 protein. The profile shows 10,000 to 15,000 distinct CDR3 sequences, approximately 45% of them singletons. This sequence originates from a human donor who had recovered from COVID-19. This rearrangement joins TRBV10-3 to TRBJ2-1; 7 nucleotides match TRBD1. The specimen was CD4+ T cells from blood, cultured in vitro. In nucleotides, the CDR3 is TGTGCCATCAGTGAACGAGGGGGCCCGGGCAATGAGCAGTTCTTC. It specifies CAISERGGPGNEQFF.